The 24 T cell receptor beta chains given below trace back to one sample, sequenced in a study of response to subunit inactivated influenza vaccine. TCRdb redid the calling of the RT-PCR reads with MiXCR, one entry per CDR3 protein. Of 860,000 or so distinct CDR3 sequences listed, approximately 21% are singletons. This material consisted of PBMCs from blood, taken more than 4 days after vaccination. The receptor source for this set is a man aged 45-65 years who received an inactivated influenza vaccine.

The chain is built from TRBV20-1 and TRBJ2-1; perhaps D is TRBD1 or TRBD2 (6 bases each). The CDR3 has 14 residues. Per the germline V gene, CDR1 is DFQATT and CDR2 is SNEGSKA (reference sequence). The V and J ends lost 1 base and 5 bases respectively, with 12 bases between them. In DNA, the CDR3 is TGCAGTGCTAGAGCTACAGGGAGGAACAATGAGCAGTTCTTC. It codes for CSARATGRNNEQFF.

This clonotype was seen a few times. This chain joins TRBV6-2 or TRBV6-3 and TRBJ1-5, with D perhaps matching TRBD1 (6 bases). Germline values: CDR1 MNHEY, CDR2 SVGEGT. There are 15 residues in the CDR3. V shed 2 bases and J shed 2 bases, with 10 bases lying between them. The CDR3 coding sequence is TGTGCCAGCAGTTACGGGGGGGGCGGCAATCAGCCCCAGCATTTT. As protein: CASSYGGGGNQPQHF.

This clonotype has just a few counts. This CDR3 reads CSAKRLAGGTDTQYF. The CDR3 bases are TGCAGTGCTAAACGACTAGCGGGTGGTACAGATACGCAGTATTTT. The rearrangement joins TRBV20-1 to TRBJ2-3; the match to TRBD2 covers 10 bases. Unmatched junction bases numbered 7, after V lost 4 bases and J lost 3 bases. Per the germline V gene, CDR1 is DFQATT and CDR2 is SNEGSKA (reference sequence). This CDR3 has 15 amino acids.

The genes are TRBV29-1 and TRBJ2-1, with TRBD2 identical over 16 bases. There are 16 residues in the CDR3. V lost 0 bases and J lost 9; bases outside the gene matches: 5. CDR1 is SQVTM and CDR2 is ANQGSEA in the germline V gene. CDR3 protein: CSVEEGTSGGASEQFF. The CDR3 nucleotides read TGCAGCGTTGAAGAGGGGACTAGCGGGGGGGCCAGTGAGCAGTTCTTC.

For the CDR3, the DNA is TGTGCCAGCAGCCGGAGCGGGGGGAATGTATGGAATACGCAGTATTTT. It is translated as CASSRSGGNVWNTQYF. V gene TRBV7-2 combines with J gene TRBJ2-3; 9 nucleotides align to TRBD2. The CDR3 has 16 amino acids. Unmatched junction bases numbered 13, after V lost 5 bases and J lost 7 bases. Germline CDR1 reads SGHTA; CDR2 reads FQGNSA. The variable domain in full, completed from reference TRBV7-2 and TRBJ2-3, reads GAGVSQSPSNKVTEKGKDVELRCDPISGHTALYWYRQSLGQGLEFLIYFQGNSAPDKSGLPSDRFSAERTGGSVSTLTIQRTQQEDSAVYLCASSRSGGNVWNTQYFGPGTRLTVL.

The J gene is TRBJ1-1, the V gene TRBV11-2; 7 nucleotides align to TRBD1. The CDR3 consists of 15 residues. V lost 3 bases and J lost 6; bases outside the gene matches: 10. Germline V lookup: CDR1 SGHAT, CDR2 FQNNGV. The CDR3 region has the DNA TGTGCCAGCAGCTTGGACGACAGGGAAGGCGCTGAAGCTTTCTTT. It encodes CASSLDDREGAEAFF.

This clonotype occurred many times. V gene TRBV6-5 combines with J gene TRBJ2-7, with 15 bases identical to TRBD2. Per the germline V gene, CDR1 is MNHEY and CDR2 is SVGAGI. The ends lost 3 bases at V and 6 bases at J; junction bases unmatched: 3. The CDR3 contains 15 residues. As DNA, the CDR3 is TGTGCCAGCAGTTATGGACTAGCGGGAGGGTCCGAGCAGTACTTC. This sequence encodes CASSYGLAGGSEQYF.

V and J are TRBV5-1 and TRBJ2-5, with 16 bases lining up with TRBD2. The CDR3 runs 16 residues. From germline, CDR1 is SGHRS and CDR2 YFSETQ. Germline trimming cut 4 bases from V and 2 bases from J; bases unmatched to any gene: 2. The CDR3 DNA reads as TGCGCCAGCAGCACGGGACTAGCGGGGGGGCAAGAGACCCAGTACTTC. It is translated as CASSTGLAGGQETQYF.

There are many counts of this clonotype. This chain links TRBV12-3 or TRBV12-4 with TRBJ1-5, with 8 positions matching TRBD1. V lost 5 bases to trimming and J lost 4 bases; unmatched junction nucleotides: 7. This CDR3 comprises 15 residues. CDR3 DNA sequence: TGTGCCAGCAGTGCAACGACAGGGGTAAATCAGCCCCAGCATTTT. This codes for CASSATTGVNQPQHF.

This clonotype came up many times. The V gene is TRBV4-1, the J gene TRBJ2-1, with 7 bases that match TRBD2. CDR3 length: 19 residues. The V gene's germline CDR1 is MGHRA and CDR2 YSYEKL. J was trimmed by 8 bases and V by 1 base; bases with no gene match: 20. The CDR3 nucleotides are TGCGCCAGCAGCCAAGGCCTCCAGTTGACGGGGGGACTTCGGGATGAGCAGTTCTTC. Translated, it gives CASSQGLQLTGGLRDEQFF.

This rearrangement joins TRBV5-1 to TRBJ2-3; D might be TRBD2 (6 bases). The CDR3 consists of 15 residues. V dropped 0 bases and J dropped 2 bases, with 10 bases sitting between them. CDR1 is SGHRS and CDR2 is YFSETQ in the germline V gene. The CDR3 DNA reads TGCGCCAGCAGCTTGGCCGGGCGGGACACAGATACGCAGTATTTT. Its protein is CASSLAGRDTDTQYF.

CDR3 protein: CASSQGQGGHEQYF. CDR3 DNA: TGTGCCAGCAGCCAAGGACAGGGAGGCCACGAGCAGTACTTC. J is TRBJ2-7 and V is TRBV14, with D maybe TRBD1 (7 bases). Trimming took off 1 base at V and 5 bases at J, with 12 bases between the two ends. In germline, CDR1 is SGHDN, CDR2 FVKESK. The CDR3 spans 14 residues. Filled out from reference TRBV14 and TRBJ2-7, the complete variable domain reads EAGVTQFPSHSVIEKGQTVTLRCDPISGHDNLYWYRRVMGKEIKFLLHFVKESKQDESGMPNNRFLAERTGGTYSTLKVQPAELEDSGVYFCASSQGQGGHEQYFGPGTRLTVT.

This clonotype was counted only a few times. The chain joins TRBV11-1 to TRBJ2-2, with 9 bases that match TRBD2. The CDR3 runs 19 residues. V was clipped by 2 bases and J by 4 bases; unmatched bases: 14. Germline-derived CDR1 and CDR2 are SGHAT and FQDESV (reference sequence). In DNA form, the CDR3 reads TGTGCCAGCAGCTTAAGAAAGAGCGGGAGGCCTGCGGGCACCGGGGAGCTGTTTTTT. Residues: CASSLRKSGRPAGTGELFF.

The chain is built from TRBV5-6 and TRBJ2-1, with D tentatively TRBD2 (6 bases). The length of the CDR3 is 13 residues. V was trimmed by 3 bases and J by 9 bases, leaving 13 bases between them. CDR1 is SGHDT, CDR2 YYEEEE, per germline. CDR3 nucleotide sequence: TGTGCCAGCAGCTGGATGGGAGGAGGTGAGCAGTTCTTC. Protein: CASSWMGGGEQFF.

This clonotype was recorded once. A single base separates this from a much larger clone, so it may be a read error. The chain carries TRBV4-3 and TRBJ1-2; the D is unclear. The length of the CDR3 is 15 residues. Germline V gives CDR1 LGHNA, CDR2 YSLEER. The CDR3, as DNA: TGCGCCAGCAGCCAAGATCTTCATGGGAACTATGACTACACCTTC. Translating gives CASSQDLHGNYDYTF.

The chain has TRBV20-1 and TRBJ2-3, with D perhaps TRBD1 (5 bases). The CDR3 has 14 residues. Germline lookup yields CDR1 DFQATT and CDR2 SNEGSKA (reference sequence). The V end was cut by 3 bases, the J end by 0 bases, with 10 bases between. CDR3 loop: CSARNQGSTDTQYF. The CDR3, as DNA: TGCAGTGCTAGGAACCAGGGCAGCACAGATACGCAGTATTTT.

The J gene is TRBJ2-1, the V gene TRBV29-1; 7 bases align to TRBD1. V gave up 6 bases and J gave up 3 bases; unmatched junction bases: 11. Per germline, CDR1 SQVTM and CDR2 ANQGSEA. CDR3 length: 15 residues. The CDR3, as DNA: TGCAGCGTCGTGGACAGGCTGATGGGCTACAATGAGCAGTTCTTC. It encodes CSVVDRLMGYNEQFF.

V and J are TRBV7-9 and TRBJ2-7, with D unclear. The CDR3 length is 13 residues. Trimming took off 1 base at V and 5 bases at J, with 9 bases between the two ends. Germline CDR1 reads SEHNR; CDR2 reads FQNEAQ (reference sequence). In DNA form, the CDR3 reads TGTGCCAGCAGCTTAGAATGGCCCGACGAGCAGTACTTC. Translating gives CASSLEWPDEQYF.

The chain combines TRBV12-3 or TRBV12-4 with TRBJ2-5; D uncertain. V was pared by 8 bases and J by 2 bases, with 9 bases between. CDR3 length: 12 residues. The CDR3 region is CASSQPQETQYF. DNA of the CDR3: TGTGCCAGCTCACAGCCTCAAGAGACCCAGTACTTC.

The J gene is TRBJ1-3, the V gene TRBV2; D not certain. There are 16 residues in the CDR3. Germline CDR1 reads SNHLY; CDR2 reads FYNNEI. The V gene lost 2 bases and the J gene lost 0 bases, with 11 bases spanning the gap. CDR3 bases: TGTGCCAGCAGTGAATACGTCACAGACTCTGGAAACACCATATATTTT. As protein: CASSEYVTDSGNTIYF.

This clonotype appeared once. Sequence at one end of the junction differs from germline and may be a read error. The chain employs TRBV20-1 and TRBJ1-5; no firm D call. CDR1 is DFQATT, CDR2 SNEGSKA, per germline (reference sequence). CDR3 length equals 13 residues. The DNA of the CDR3 is TGCAGTGCCATCGAGGAGGCCAATCAGCCCCAGCAATTT. The encoded protein is CSAIEEANQPQQF.

In this sample, this clonotype turned up many times. The rearrangement links TRBV7-9 to TRBJ2-1; 8 nucleotides line up with TRBD2. CDR1 and CDR2 (germline): SEHNR, FQNEAQ (reference sequence). The V segment lost 3 bases and the J segment 4 bases; nucleotides outside the gene matches: 2. The CDR3 extends over 14 amino acids. CDR3 sequence: CASSFAGGYNEQFF. CDR3 in DNA: TGTGCCAGCAGCTTCGCGGGGGGTTACAATGAGCAGTTCTTC.

The rearrangement links TRBV5-1 to TRBJ1-2; 8 bases are shared with TRBD1. The CDR3 contains 13 residues. Germline V lookup: CDR1 SGHRS, CDR2 YFSETQ. Trimming removed 7 bases from V and 8 bases from J; junction bases left unmatched: 10. CDR3 in amino acids: CASRDVTGDGYTF. CDR3 nucleotides: TGCGCCAGCCGCGACGTGACAGGGGACGGCTACACCTTC.

This clonotype was recorded at least ten times. The rearrangement links TRBV7-2 to TRBJ2-1; D remains ambiguous. With 1 base removed from V and 4 bases from J, the gap between germline ends came to 5 bases. In germline, CDR1 is SGHTA, CDR2 FQGNSA. The CDR3 length is 13 residues. CDR3 region: CASSLVGYNEQFF. The DNA of the CDR3 is TGTGCCAGCAGCTTAGTAGGATACAATGAGCAGTTCTTC. The full variable domain, with the rest looked up from reference TRBV7-2 and TRBJ2-1, is GAGVSQSPSNKVTEKGKDVELRCDPISGHTALYWYRQSLGQGLEFLIYFQGNSAPDKSGLPSDRFSAERTGGSVSTLTIQRTQQEDSAVYLCASSLVGYNEQFFGPGTRLTVL.